The present TCR beta chain was sequenced within a study of beta chain features in type 1 diabetes. All of the isolated RNA was reverse transcribed, so expressed TCRB transcripts were sequenced. This table comes from immunoSEQ multiplex PCR, and its TCRdb copy is limited to in-frame clones, with some not included. The data show 330,000 or so clones, around 13% seen once. This clone was picked up a small number of times. Its antigen is unidentified. General study results and limits: In all four CD4+ subsets, TCRB CDR3 length was significantly, moderately reduced in type 1 diabetes. VDJ junctions from type 1 diabetes patients carried fewer insertions and larger deletions. PCR could preferentially amplify shorter templates, alike in patients and controls. Overrepresentation of cells with high TCR expression could result from cDNA sequencing.

Trimming shortened V by 6 bases and J by 1 base, and 9 bases separated the two germline ends. CDR3 length: 14 residues. In germline, CDR1 is MDHEN, CDR2 SYDVKM. Once sorted, every population was more than 95% pure. This chain links TRBV28 with TRBJ2-2; D perhaps matches TRBD1 (5 bases). The sample comprised naive CD4+ T cells from blood. The sequence derives from a woman between 18 and 29 years old with type 1 diabetes. Here the CDR3 DNA reads TGTGCCAGCAGACCAACAGGGAACACCGGGGAGCTGTTTTTT. Translated, it gives CASRPTGNTGELFF.